The T cell receptor (beta chain) described here comes from a study of cytomegalovirus exposure and HLA in healthy donors. Study outcomes and limitations: A later analysis reportedly found fewer N-insertions in an Asian-associated ancestry cluster than the roughly 680-donor mean.

The CDR3 covers 15 residues. Germline loops: CDR1 GTSNPN, CDR2 SVGIG (reference sequence). V was shortened by 0 bases and J by 0 bases, with 9 bases between the two germline ends. The PCR used 60 Vbeta and 13 Jbeta primers. Sequencing was performed with immunoSEQ multiplex PCR; in TCRdb, only in-frame clones are kept and a portion is missing. The sample holds under 90,000 clones, around three quarters seen once. A remark on this clone: What it binds is not known.

The clonotype originates from a woman aged 50 to 65 in good health and CMV-seropositive. Sequencing used PBMCs. The chain employs TRBV30 and TRBJ1-5, with a weak D call TRBD1 (5 bases). Here the CDR3 reads CAWSVAGSSNQPQHF. CDR3 nucleotide sequence: TGTGCCTGGAGTGTCGCAGGGTCTAGCAATCAGCCCCAGCATTTT. Complete variable domain (other parts from reference TRBV30 and TRBJ1-5): SQTIHQWPATLVQPVGSPLSLECTVEGTSNPNLYWYRQAAGRGLQLLFYSVGIGQISSEVPQNLSASRPQDRQFILSSKKLLLSDSGFYLCAWSVAGSSNQPQHFGDGTRLSIL.